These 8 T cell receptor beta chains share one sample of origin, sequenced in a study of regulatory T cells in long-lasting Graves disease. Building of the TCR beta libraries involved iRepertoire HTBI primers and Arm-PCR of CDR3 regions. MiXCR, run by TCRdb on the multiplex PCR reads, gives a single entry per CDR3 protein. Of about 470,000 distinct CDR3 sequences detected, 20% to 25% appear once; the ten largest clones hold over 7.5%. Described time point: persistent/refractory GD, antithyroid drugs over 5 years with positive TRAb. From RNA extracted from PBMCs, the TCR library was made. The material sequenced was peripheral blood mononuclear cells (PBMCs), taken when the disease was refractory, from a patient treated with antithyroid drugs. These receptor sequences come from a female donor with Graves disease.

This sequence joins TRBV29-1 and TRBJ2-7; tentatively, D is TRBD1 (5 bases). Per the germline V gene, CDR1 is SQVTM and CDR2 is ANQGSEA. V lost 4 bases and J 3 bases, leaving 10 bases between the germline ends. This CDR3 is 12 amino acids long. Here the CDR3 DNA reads TGCAGCGTTGGGCAGGGTATCTACGAGCAGTACTTC. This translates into CSVGQGIYEQYF.

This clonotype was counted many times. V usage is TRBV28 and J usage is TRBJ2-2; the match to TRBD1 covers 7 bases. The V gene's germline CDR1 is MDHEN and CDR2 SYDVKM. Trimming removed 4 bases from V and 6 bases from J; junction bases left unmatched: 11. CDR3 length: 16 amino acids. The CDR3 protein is CASSYGSYGQAGELFF. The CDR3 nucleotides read TGTGCCAGCAGTTACGGATCGTATGGACAGGCCGGGGAGCTGTTTTTT.

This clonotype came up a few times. CDR3 protein: CASSSIGGGANTGELFF. In DNA form, the CDR3 reads TGTGCCAGCAGCTCAATTGGGGGGGGCGCGAACACCGGGGAGCTGTTTTTT. The chain combines TRBV7-9 with TRBJ2-2, with D perhaps TRBD2 (7 bases). The length of the CDR3 is 17 residues. Trimming removed 4 bases at V and 0 bases at J, with 15 bases between. The germline V gene has CDR1 SEHNR and CDR2 FQNEAQ (reference sequence).

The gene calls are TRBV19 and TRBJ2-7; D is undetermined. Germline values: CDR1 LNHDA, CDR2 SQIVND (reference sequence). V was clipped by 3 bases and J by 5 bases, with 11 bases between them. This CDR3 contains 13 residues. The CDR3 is CASSIRSRNEQYF. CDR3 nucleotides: TGTGCCAGTAGTATTAGATCGAGGAACGAGCAGTACTTC.

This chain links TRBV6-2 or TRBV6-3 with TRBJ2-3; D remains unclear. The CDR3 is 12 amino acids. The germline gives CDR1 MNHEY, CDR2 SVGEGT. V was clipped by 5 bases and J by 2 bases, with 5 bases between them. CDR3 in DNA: TGTGCCAGCAGTGAAACCACAGATACGCAGTATTTT. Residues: CASSETTDTQYF.

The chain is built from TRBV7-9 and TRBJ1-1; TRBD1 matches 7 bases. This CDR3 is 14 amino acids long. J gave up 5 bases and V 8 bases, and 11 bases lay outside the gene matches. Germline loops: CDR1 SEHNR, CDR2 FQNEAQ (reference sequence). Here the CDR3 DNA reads TGTGCCAGCGAATTCACAGGGGAAACAACTGAAGCTTTCTTT. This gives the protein CASEFTGETTEAFF. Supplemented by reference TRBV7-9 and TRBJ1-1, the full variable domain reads DTGVSQNPRHKITKRGQNVTFRCDPISEHNRLYWYRQTLGQGPEFLTYFQNEAQLEKSRLLSDRFSAERPKGSFSTLEIQRTEQGDSAMYLCASEFTGETTEAFFGQGTRLTVV.

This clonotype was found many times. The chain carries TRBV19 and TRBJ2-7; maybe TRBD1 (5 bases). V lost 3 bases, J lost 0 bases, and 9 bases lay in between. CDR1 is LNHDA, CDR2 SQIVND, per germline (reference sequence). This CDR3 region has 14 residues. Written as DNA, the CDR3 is TGTGCCAGTAGTATCGACAGAAACTCCTACGAGCAGTACTTC. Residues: CASSIDRNSYEQYF.

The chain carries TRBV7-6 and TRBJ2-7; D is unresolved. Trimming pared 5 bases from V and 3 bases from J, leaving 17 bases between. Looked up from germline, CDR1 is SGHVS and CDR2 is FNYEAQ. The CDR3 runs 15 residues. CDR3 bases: TGTGCCAGCAGCCCAGAAGGGTCAGCCCACTACGAGCAGTACTTC. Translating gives CASSPEGSAHYEQYF.